Here is one T cell receptor (beta chain) with its context. PBMCs, at least 7 million per sample, were isolated. A second about 6 to 11 cycle PCR used barcoded and J-beta primers. TCRdb reprocessed the 5' RACE reads with MiXCR, giving one entry per CDR3 protein. The sample records approximately 800,000 distinct CDR3 sequences, 58% being singletons. V dropped 0 bases and J dropped 1 base, with 6 bases sitting between them. This CDR3 region has 15 residues. Per the germline V gene, CDR1 is SGHVS and CDR2 is FNYEAQ. The data derive from a study of blood T cells in healthy people across ages. The gene calls are TRBV7-6 and TRBJ2-2; no reliable D call. The specimen sequenced was blood. The TCR comes from a man aged 25 to 40 in good health. The CDR3, as DNA: TGTGCCAGCAGCTTAGCCATCGGGAACACCGGGGAGCTGTTTTTT. Its translation is CASSLAIGNTGELFF.